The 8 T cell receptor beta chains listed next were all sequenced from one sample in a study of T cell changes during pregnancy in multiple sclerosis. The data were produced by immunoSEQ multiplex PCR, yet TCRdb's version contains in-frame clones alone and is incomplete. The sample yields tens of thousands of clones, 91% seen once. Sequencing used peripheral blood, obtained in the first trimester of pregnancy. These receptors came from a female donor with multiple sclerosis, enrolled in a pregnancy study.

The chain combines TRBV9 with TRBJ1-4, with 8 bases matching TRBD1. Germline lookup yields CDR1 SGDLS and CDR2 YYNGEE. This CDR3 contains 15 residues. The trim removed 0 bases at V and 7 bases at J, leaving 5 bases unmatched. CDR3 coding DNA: TGTGCCAGCAGCGTAGACCACGGGACAGGTGAAAAACTGTTTTTT. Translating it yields CASSVDHGTGEKLFF.

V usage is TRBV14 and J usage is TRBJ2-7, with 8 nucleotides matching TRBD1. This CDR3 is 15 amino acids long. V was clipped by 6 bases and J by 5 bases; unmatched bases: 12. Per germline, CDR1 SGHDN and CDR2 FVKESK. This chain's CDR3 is CASRETGGAPHEQYF. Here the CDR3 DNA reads TGTGCCAGCAGGGAAACAGGGGGAGCCCCCCACGAGCAGTACTTC.

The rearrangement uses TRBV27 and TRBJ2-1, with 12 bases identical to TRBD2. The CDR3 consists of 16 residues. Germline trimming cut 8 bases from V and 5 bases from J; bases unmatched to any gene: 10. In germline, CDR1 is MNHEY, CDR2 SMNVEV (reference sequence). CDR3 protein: CASGLPLAGGDNEQFF. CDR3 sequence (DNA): TGTGCCAGCGGATTACCTCTAGCGGGAGGGGACAATGAGCAGTTCTTC.

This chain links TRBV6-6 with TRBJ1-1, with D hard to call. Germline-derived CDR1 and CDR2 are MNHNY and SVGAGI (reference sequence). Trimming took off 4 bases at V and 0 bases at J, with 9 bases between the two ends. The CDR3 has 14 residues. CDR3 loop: CASSSRRVNTEAFF. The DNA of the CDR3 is TGTGCCAGCAGTTCCCGGCGGGTGAACACTGAAGCTTTCTTT.

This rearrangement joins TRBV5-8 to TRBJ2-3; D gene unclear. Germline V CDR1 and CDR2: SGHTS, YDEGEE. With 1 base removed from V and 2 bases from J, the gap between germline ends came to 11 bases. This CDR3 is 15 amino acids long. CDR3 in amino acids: CASSLSQMYTDTQYF. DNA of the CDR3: TGTGCCAGCAGCTTGTCCCAGATGTACACAGATACGCAGTATTTT.

CDR3 in amino acids: CASSSGRTANTEAFF. CDR3 coding DNA: TGCGCCAGCAGCTCGGGGCGGACAGCGAACACTGAAGCTTTCTTT. The V call is TRBV5-1, the J call TRBJ1-1, with D tentatively TRBD1 (6 bases). Germline CDR1 SGHRS, CDR2 YFSETQ. There are 15 residues in the CDR3. V dropped 3 bases and J dropped 1 base, with 13 bases sitting between them.

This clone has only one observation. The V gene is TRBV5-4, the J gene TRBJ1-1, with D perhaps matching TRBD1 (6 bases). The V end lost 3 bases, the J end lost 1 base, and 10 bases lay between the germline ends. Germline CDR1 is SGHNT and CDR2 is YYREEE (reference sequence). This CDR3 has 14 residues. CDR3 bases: TGTGCCAGCAGCTGGGACATGGAGAACACTGAAGCTTTCTTT. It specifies CASSWDMENTEAFF.

The CDR3 DNA sequence: TGTGCCAGCAGTCAAGATAGCGGGAGCAACACCGGGGAGCTGTTTTTT. This sequence encodes CASSQDSGSNTGELFF. The chain has TRBV11-2 and TRBJ2-2, with 9 bases that match TRBD2. V lost 6 bases to trimming and J lost 2 bases; unmatched junction nucleotides: 7. Germline values: CDR1 SGHAT, CDR2 FQNNGV. The CDR3 extends over 16 amino acids. The full variable domain, rest sourced from reference TRBV11-2 and TRBJ2-2, is EAGVAQSPRYKIIEKRQSVAFWCNPISGHATLYWYQQILGQGPKLLIQFQNNGVVDDSQLPKDRFSAERLKGVDSTLKIQPAKLEDSAVYLCASSQDSGSNTGELFFGEGSRLTVL.